Shown below are 13 T cell receptor beta chains from a single sample sequenced in a study of CD8 T cells in Susac syndrome. The RNA input was roughly 0.45 to 1 ug, and it was reverse transcribed with random hexamers. Each CDR3 protein is one row after TCRdb ran MiXCR on the immunoSEQ multiplex PCR reads. The sample shows more than 150,000 distinct CDR3 sequences, around 95% of them seen only once. Sequencing used CD8+ T cells from PBMCs. Every receptor here comes from a human donor with multiple sclerosis.

V usage is TRBV7-8 and J usage is TRBJ2-2, with D unclear. Germline-derived CDR1 and CDR2 are SGHVS and FQNEAQ. CDR3 length equals 16 residues. V dropped 4 bases and J dropped 0 bases, with 12 bases sitting between them. CDR3 coding DNA: TGTGCCAGCAGCTCGAAGACAATAACGAACACCGGGGAGCTGTTTTTT. Its protein product is CASSSKTITNTGELFF.

J is TRBJ2-3 and V is TRBV20-1; D remains unclear. CDR3 length: 17 residues. Trimming removed 4 bases at V and 3 bases at J, with 23 bases between. Germline loops: CDR1 DFQATT, CDR2 SNEGSKA (reference sequence). CDR3 sequence: CSAILGLVRSKTDTQYF. The CDR3, as DNA: TGCAGTGCTATCTTGGGTCTTGTCCGATCGAAAACAGATACGCAGTATTTT.

The genes are TRBV5-6 and TRBJ2-7, with D tentatively TRBD1 (6 bases). The CDR3 covers 12 residues. Germline V CDR1 and CDR2: SGHDT, YYEEEE. V was trimmed by 3 bases and J by 3 bases, leaving 7 bases between them. The CDR3 DNA sequence: TGTGCCAGCAGCTGGGACAACTACGAGCAGTACTTC. This translates into CASSWDNYEQYF.

The chain employs TRBV9 and TRBJ1-1; D may be TRBD1 (6 bases). Germline CDR1 is SGDLS and CDR2 is YYNGEE. V lost 4 bases and J 4 bases, leaving 14 bases between the germline ends. CDR3 length: 14 amino acids. CDR3 residues: CASSSGGGSTEAFF. As DNA, the CDR3 is TGTGCCAGCAGCTCCGGAGGGGGGAGCACTGAAGCTTTCTTT. The full variable domain, completed using reference TRBV9 and TRBJ1-1, is DSGVTQTPKHLITATGQRVTLRCSPRSGDLSVYWYQQSLDQGLQFLIQYYNGEERAKGNILERFSAQQFPDLHSELNLSSLELGDSALYFCASSSGGGSTEAFFGQGTRLTVV.

The chain employs TRBV29-1 and TRBJ2-5; TRBD1 aligns across 9 bases. This CDR3 has 13 amino acids. CDR1 is SQVTM and CDR2 is ANQGSEA in the germline V gene. After removal of 7 bases from V and 2 bases from J, the junction contained 5 bases not matched to a gene. The CDR3 spells CSGQGGLQETQYF. For the CDR3, the DNA is TGCAGCGGACAGGGGGGCCTACAAGAGACCCAGTACTTC.

As DNA, the CDR3 is TGCAGTGCCCCCGGACAGGGGAGCACCGGGGAGCTGTTTTTT. Residues: CSAPGQGSTGELFF. J is TRBJ2-2 and V is TRBV20-1, with 9 bases lining up with TRBD1. Trimming cost V 6 bases and J 4 bases; bases outside gene matches: 6. Per the germline V gene, CDR1 is DFQATT and CDR2 is SNEGSKA (reference sequence). The CDR3 totals 14 residues.

The chain has TRBV12-3 or TRBV12-4 and TRBJ2-7, with D possibly called TRBD1 or TRBD2 (5 bases each). V lost 3 bases to trimming and J lost 7 bases, with 19 bases between them. This CDR3 is 15 amino acids long. CDR3 bases: TGTGCCAGCAGTTTCCGGGACCGTCCCCCCCGGGAGCAGTACGTC. Protein product: CASSFRDRPPREQYV.

This chain links TRBV5-1 with TRBJ1-2; D is possibly TRBD1 (6 bases). Trimming left V 0 bases short and J 6 bases short, with 15 bases between. Germline assignment: CDR1 SGHRS and CDR2 YFSETQ. The CDR3 spans 15 residues. The chain's CDR3 is CASSLDLRGANGYTF. In DNA, the CDR3 is TGCGCCAGCAGCTTGGATTTACGGGGGGCGAATGGCTACACCTTC.

This chain connects TRBV27 to TRBJ2-2; maybe TRBD2 (5 bases). Trimming left V 6 bases short and J 7 bases short, with 15 bases between. There are 14 residues in the CDR3. The V gene's germline CDR1 is MNHEY and CDR2 SMNVEV (reference sequence). CDR3 sequence: CASRLITGSGELFF. The CDR3 nucleotides are TGTGCCAGCAGACTAATAACGGGGAGCGGGGAGCTGTTTTTT.

The chain couples TRBV6-2 or TRBV6-3 to TRBJ2-6; D may match TRBD1 or TRBD2 (5 bases each). The ends were cut back, 5 bases at V and 1 base at J, with 12 bases in the middle. Germline CDR1 MNHEY, CDR2 SVGEGT. The CDR3 length is 16 residues. The DNA of the CDR3 is TGTGCCAGCAGTGCCGGGACGAAATCTGGGGCCAACGTCCTGACTTTC. Residues: CASSAGTKSGANVLTF.

This chain links TRBV5-6 with TRBJ1-2, with D perhaps TRBD1 (6 bases). V lost 4 bases and J lost 5, with 18 bases in between. The CDR3 consists of 15 residues. Germline CDR1 reads SGHDT; CDR2 reads YYEEEE. In DNA, the CDR3 is TGTGCCAGCAGCCTGATTGGGCAGGGGAGATATGGCTACACCTTC. Translating gives CASSLIGQGRYGYTF.

As DNA, the CDR3 is TGCAGCGTTGACGCTAAGGACACCGACGAGCAGTACGTC. This encodes CSVDAKDTDEQYV. The rearrangement joins TRBV29-1 to TRBJ2-7, with a tentative D call TRBD1 (5 bases). The length of the CDR3 is 13 residues. Trimming left V 3 bases short and J 5 bases short, with 14 bases between. Germline-derived CDR1 and CDR2 are SQVTM and ANQGSEA.

This chain links TRBV12-3 or TRBV12-4 with TRBJ1-2; 10 nucleotides match TRBD1. CDR3 length: 12 amino acids. The V gene end was trimmed by 6 bases and the J gene end by 8 bases; junction bases not matched to a gene: 3. CDR3 nucleotide sequence: TGTGCCAGCAGCGACAGGGGGCAGGGCTACACCTTC. This codes for CASSDRGQGYTF.